The next 24 T cell receptor beta chains were all read from a single sample in a study of T cell changes during pregnancy in multiple sclerosis. Assay used: immunoSEQ multiplex PCR; TCRdb lists only in-frame clones, some missing. The top ten hold about 0.84% of the sample, which has about 89,000 clones, around 94% seen once. Specimen: peripheral blood, collected in the third trimester of pregnancy. Receptors originate from a female donor with multiple sclerosis, enrolled in a pregnancy study.

V is TRBV7-9 and J is TRBJ2-7; 12 bases agree with TRBD2. The CDR3 runs to 17 residues. The V gene's germline CDR1 is SEHNR and CDR2 FQNEAQ (reference sequence). Trimming took 0 bases from V and 0 from J; bases not matched to a gene: 3. CDR3 sequence (DNA): TGTGCCAGCAGCTTAGCAGTGACTAGCGGGGGCTCCTACGAGCAGTACTTC. Translating it yields CASSLAVTSGGSYEQYF.

The chain links TRBV30 to TRBJ2-7; TRBD2 aligns across 10 bases. Looked up from germline, CDR1 is GTSNPN and CDR2 is SVGIG (reference sequence). The V gene end was trimmed by 6 bases and the J gene end by 7 bases; junction bases not matched to a gene: 15. The CDR3 sequence is 15 residues long. As DNA, the CDR3 is TGTGCCTGCCCGGCGGAGCGGGAGGGCCTGGGGGAGCAGTACTTC. Amino acids: CACPAEREGLGEQYF.

CDR3 residues: CASSIEGTLYNEQFF. The CDR3 nucleotides read TGTGCCAGTAGTATAGAAGGGACACTTTACAATGAGCAGTTCTTC. The rearrangement joins TRBV19 to TRBJ2-1, with D possibly being TRBD1 (6 bases). Germline V gene sequence: CDR1 LNHDA, CDR2 SQIVND (reference sequence). Trimming took off 0 bases at V and 4 bases at J, with 10 bases between the two ends. This CDR3 is 15 amino acids long. Combining the CDR3 with reference TRBV19 and TRBJ2-1 gives the whole variable domain DGGITQSPKYLFRKEGQNVTLSCEQNLNHDAMYWYRQDPGQGLRLIYYSQIVNDFQKGDIAEGYSVSREKKESFPLTVTSAQKNPTAFYLCASSIEGTLYNEQFFGPGTRLTVL.

CDR3 loop: CATPSGSSYEQYF. Here the CDR3 DNA reads TGTGCCACCCCTAGCGGGAGTTCCTACGAGCAGTACTTC. V gene TRBV25-1 combines with J gene TRBJ2-7; 10 bases are a match to TRBD2. The V segment lost 10 bases and the J segment 1 base; nucleotides outside the gene matches: 4. CDR1 is MGHDK, CDR2 SYGVNS, per germline. The CDR3 consists of 13 residues.

CDR3 sequence: CASSILPGQGGEKLFF. The CDR3 DNA reads TGTGCCAGTAGTATTCTACCGGGACAGGGAGGGGAAAAACTGTTTTTT. The chain uses TRBV19 and TRBJ1-4, with TRBD1 matching over 9 bases. After removal of 3 bases from V and 8 bases from J, the junction contained 10 bases not matched to a gene. From germline, CDR1 is LNHDA and CDR2 SQIVND (reference sequence). The CDR3 has 16 residues.

The J gene is TRBJ1-2, the V gene TRBV2, with 8 nucleotides matching TRBD1. V dropped 3 bases and J dropped 0; count of bases not matched to a gene: 12. CDR1 is SNHLY and CDR2 is FYNNEI in the germline V gene. The CDR3 covers 18 residues. Written as DNA, the CDR3 is TGTGCCAGCAGTGACCCGGGACAGGAGAAATTAGCTAACTATGGCTACACCTTC. It codes for CASSDPGQEKLANYGYTF.

The chain joins TRBV2 to TRBJ2-7; no definite D call. The V end lost 2 bases, the J end lost 0 bases, and 14 bases lay between the germline ends. CDR1 and CDR2 from the germline V gene are SNHLY and FYNNEI. This CDR3 contains 16 residues. The CDR3 coding sequence is TGTGCCAGCAGTGAAAAATGGATACAGAGCTCCTACGAGCAGTACTTC. Protein: CASSEKWIQSSYEQYF.

The chain employs TRBV27 and TRBJ2-7, with D perhaps matching TRBD1 (5 bases). V gave up 7 bases and J gave up 10 bases, with 14 bases separating them. The CDR3 spans 11 residues. CDR1 and CDR2 from the germline V gene are MNHEY and SMNVEV (reference sequence). In DNA, the CDR3 is TGTGCCAGCAAACTCCTAGGGGTACAGTACTTC. Residues: CASKLLGVQYF.

The chain links TRBV28 to TRBJ1-5; TRBD1 matches 9 bases. The CDR3 sequence is 14 residues long. Germline values: CDR1 MDHEN, CDR2 SYDVKM. V lost 8 bases, J lost 2 bases, and 4 bases stayed unmatched. The chain's CDR3 is CASLTGGRNQPQHF. Written as DNA, the CDR3 is TGTGCCAGCCTCACAGGGGGCCGCAATCAGCCCCAGCATTTT.

This sequence joins TRBV6-5 and TRBJ1-4; D perhaps matches TRBD1 (5 bases). Germline V gives CDR1 MNHEY, CDR2 SVGAGI. The CDR3 contains 15 residues. Trimming shortened V by 2 bases and J by 6 bases, and 13 bases separated the two germline ends. The CDR3 spells CASSYLGASHEKLFF. The CDR3 DNA is TGTGCCAGCAGTTACCTAGGGGCGTCGCATGAAAAACTGTTTTTT.

The V gene is TRBV6-5, the J gene TRBJ2-7, with TRBD1 matching over 7 bases. The V segment lost 4 bases and the J segment 2 bases; nucleotides outside the gene matches: 5. CDR1 MNHEY and CDR2 SVGAGI come from the germline V gene. The CDR3 loop spans 14 amino acids. CDR3 residues: CASSWTGSTYEQYF. The CDR3 DNA is TGTGCCAGCAGTTGGACAGGCTCCACCTACGAGCAGTACTTC.

This chain uses TRBV19 with TRBJ2-1; TRBD1 is a possible D gene (5 bases). V was shortened by 9 bases and J by 6 bases, with 9 bases between the two germline ends. The germline V gene encodes CDR1 LNHDA and CDR2 SQIVND (reference sequence). The CDR3 sequence is 11 residues long. DNA of the CDR3: TGTGCCAGCGACAGTGGCAATGAGCAGTTCTTC. It yields the protein CASDSGNEQFF.

V and J are TRBV7-9 and TRBJ2-5, with 13 bases matching TRBD2. With V trimmed by 5 bases and J by 5 bases, 14 bases remained unmatched. CDR3 length equals 18 residues. The germline V gene has CDR1 SEHNR and CDR2 FQNEAQ (reference sequence). DNA for the CDR3: TGTGCCAGCAGCCATTGGACTAGCGGGAGTAGGTTTGGGGAGACCCAGTACTTC. It encodes CASSHWTSGSRFGETQYF.

The rearrangement joins TRBV30 to TRBJ1-2; D may be TRBD1 (5 bases). Trimming stripped 4 bases from V and 5 bases from J, with 17 bases between. CDR1 and CDR2 from the germline V gene are GTSNPN and SVGIG (reference sequence). This CDR3 is 14 amino acids long. For the CDR3, the DNA is TGTGCCTGGATTGGTGCAGGGCACCTTTATGGCTACACCTTC. Its translation is CAWIGAGHLYGYTF. The variable domain in full, completed from reference TRBV30 and TRBJ1-2, reads SQTIHQWPATLVQPVGSPLSLECTVEGTSNPNLYWYRQAAGRGLQLLFYSVGIGQISSEVPQNLSASRPQDRQFILSSKKLLLSDSGFYLCAWIGAGHLYGYTFGSGTRLTVV.

The chain has TRBV27 and TRBJ1-2; 10 nucleotides agree with TRBD1. The V gene end was trimmed by 6 bases and the J gene end by 4 bases; junction bases not matched to a gene: 8. The length of the CDR3 is 15 residues. Germline V gives CDR1 MNHEY, CDR2 SMNVEV (reference sequence). The CDR3 nucleotides are TGTGCCAGCAGCCCCGGACAGGGGGGTTTCTATGGCTACACCTTC. It is translated as CASSPGQGGFYGYTF.

The V and J genes are TRBV11-2 and TRBJ2-7; TRBD2 matches 12 bases. CDR1 and CDR2 (germline): SGHAT, FQNNGV. The length of the CDR3 is 15 residues. The ends lost 2 bases at V and 2 bases at J; junction bases unmatched: 1. The CDR3 protein is CASSLWTSGAYEQYF. CDR3 nucleotide sequence: TGTGCCAGCAGCTTATGGACTAGCGGGGCCTACGAGCAGTACTTC.

The chain employs TRBV5-1 and TRBJ2-1, with 8 bases aligning to TRBD2. Losses at the gene ends were 3 bases for V and 5 bases for J; bases not matched to a gene: 10. Germline assignment: CDR1 SGHRS and CDR2 YFSETQ. The CDR3 spans 16 residues. The CDR3 bases are TGCGCCAGCAGCTGGAGTAGCGGGAAGGGGGACAATGAGCAGTTCTTC. This translates into CASSWSSGKGDNEQFF.

This chain uses TRBV6-5 with TRBJ2-7; 14 bases fit TRBD2. Per the germline V gene, CDR1 is MNHEY and CDR2 is SVGAGI. The CDR3 sequence is 15 residues long. V trimming: 1 base; J trimming: 5 bases; junction bases outside the gene matches: 1. The CDR3 nucleotides are TGTGCCAGCAGTTACTTGACTAGCGGGAGGGACGAGCAGTACTTC. Its protein product is CASSYLTSGRDEQYF.

The table lists this clone with a count of one. The gene calls are TRBV7-9 and TRBJ1-4, with 8 bases lining up with TRBD1. V shed 5 bases, J shed 14 bases, and the junction held 10 bases outside the gene matches. Germline CDR1 reads SEHNR; CDR2 reads FQNEAQ (reference sequence). This CDR3 contains 13 residues. CDR3 DNA: TGTGCCAGCAGCGGGACAGGCCTTGTTGGCCTGTTTTTT. It specifies CASSGTGLVGLFF.

This chain links TRBV7-8 with TRBJ1-1, with TRBD1 matching over 8 bases. The CDR3 runs 16 residues. Germline CDR1 SGHVS, CDR2 FQNEAQ. With 4 bases clipped from V and 5 bases from J, the junction kept 12 bases outside the gene matches. The CDR3 DNA reads as TGTGCCAGCAGCTATCCATTCGACAGGGGAATTACTGAAGCTTTCTTT. As protein: CASSYPFDRGITEAFF.

This chain joins TRBV11-2 and TRBJ2-5; no definite D call. The CDR3 runs to 13 residues. The V end lost 3 bases, the J end lost 2 bases, and 7 bases lay between the germline ends. Germline lookup yields CDR1 SGHAT and CDR2 FQNNGV. The CDR3 loop reads CASSFPFQETQYF. The CDR3 DNA is TGTGCCAGCAGCTTTCCTTTTCAAGAGACCCAGTACTTC.

This chain uses TRBV4-1 with TRBJ1-1, with D perhaps matching TRBD1 (5 bases). CDR1 and CDR2 from the germline V gene are MGHRA and YSYEKL. V was clipped by 0 bases and J by 1 base, with 9 bases between them. This CDR3 spans 15 amino acids. CDR3 protein: CASSQDAGWNTEAFF. The CDR3 region has the DNA TGCGCCAGCAGCCAAGATGCAGGGTGGAACACTGAAGCTTTCTTT.

The chain uses TRBV7-2 and TRBJ2-7; D not resolved. From germline, CDR1 is SGHTA and CDR2 FQGNSA. Trimming took 1 base from V and 0 from J, leaving 4 bases between them. The CDR3 contains 13 residues. The CDR3 sequence is CASSLVASYEQYF. The CDR3 DNA follows: TGTGCCAGCAGCTTAGTAGCCTCCTACGAGCAGTACTTC.

This chain connects TRBV10-3 to TRBJ2-7; D remains unclear. The CDR3 is made up of 12 amino acids. Trimming shortened V by 2 bases and J by 3 bases, and 5 bases separated the two germline ends. Germline loops: CDR1 ENHRY, CDR2 SYGVKD. CDR3 amino acids: CAISENSYEQYF. The DNA of the CDR3 is TGTGCCATCAGTGAGAACAGCTACGAGCAGTACTTC.